These 19 T cell receptor beta chains originate from one sample sequenced in a study of PD-1 blockade in classical Hodgkin lymphoma. Brentuximab vedotin exposure varied, and every patient relapsed after autologous stem cell transplantation. Clones were sequenced by immunoSEQ multiplex PCR, and TCRdb holds only the in-frame ones, with some missing. Of 30,000 to 50,000 clones in the sample, around 78% were seen once. The source was peripheral blood mononuclear cells (PBMCs), collected at baseline. These receptors were taken from a human donor with classical Hodgkin lymphoma.

The chain is built from TRBV11-3 and TRBJ2-2, with a possible D match to TRBD1 (5 bases). CDR1 and CDR2 from the germline V gene are SGHNT and YENEEA. This CDR3 region has 17 residues. V lost 0 bases and J 3 bases, leaving 14 bases between the germline ends. For the CDR3, the DNA is TGTGCCAGCAGCTTAGACTCGTGGCAGGGTTACACCGGGGAGCTGTTTTTT. Its protein product is CASSLDSWQGYTGELFF.

The V call is TRBV6-1, the J call TRBJ1-4; D remains unclear. The CDR3 has 14 residues. V was pared by 1 base and J by 14 bases, with 17 bases between. Germline V gene lookup returns CDR1 MNHNS and CDR2 SASEGT. CDR3 coding DNA: TGTGCCAGCAGTGAAGGAAGCCCTATGAAATGGCTGTTTTTT. Translating gives CASSEGSPMKWLFF.

The V gene is TRBV9, the J gene TRBJ1-3; no clear D gene. The V gene's germline CDR1 is SGDLS and CDR2 YYNGEE. CDR3 length equals 13 residues. V was cut by 0 bases and J by 3 bases, with 4 bases left in between. The CDR3 loop reads CASSVELGNTIYF. The CDR3 DNA reads as TGTGCCAGCAGCGTAGAACTTGGAAACACCATATATTTT.

This clone was observed once. J is TRBJ2-3 and V is TRBV29-1, with D perhaps TRBD1 (5 bases). The germline V and J ends were trimmed by 5 bases and 4 bases, with 16 bases remaining between them. The CDR3 sequence is 14 residues long. The germline V gene has CDR1 SQVTM and CDR2 ANQGSEA. This CDR3 reads CSVLGRVLSDTQYF. The CDR3 DNA follows: TGCAGCGTTCTTGGCAGGGTCTTATCAGATACGCAGTATTTT.

This clone is medium-sized within its sample. The DNA of the CDR3 is TGTGCCAGCAGCAGCTTGGGAGCTAATGAGCAGTTCTTC. Translating it yields CASSSLGANEQFF. The chain employs TRBV4-2 and TRBJ2-1; perhaps TRBD2 as D (5 bases). CDR3 length equals 13 residues. The germline V gene has CDR1 LGHNA and CDR2 YNFKEQ. Trimming removed 5 bases at V and 7 bases at J, with 12 bases between.

The chain has TRBV4-1 and TRBJ2-3, with D tentatively TRBD2 (6 bases). CDR1 is MGHRA and CDR2 is YSYEKL in the germline V gene. This CDR3 spans 15 amino acids. V was pared by 4 bases and J by 0 bases, with 11 bases between. CDR3 protein: CASSPRDWSTDTQYF. CDR3 sequence (DNA): TGCGCCAGCAGCCCCCGGGACTGGAGCACAGATACGCAGTATTTT.

The genes are TRBV6-5 and TRBJ1-5; no clear D. CDR1 and CDR2 from the germline V gene are MNHEY and SVGAGI. Trimming shortened V by 1 base and J by 4 bases, and 5 bases separated the two germline ends. This CDR3 region has 13 residues. The CDR3 spells CASSYLGNQPQHF. CDR3 DNA sequence: TGTGCCAGCAGTTACTTGGGAAATCAGCCCCAGCATTTT.

This chain connects TRBV5-6 to TRBJ1-2, with D unresolved. This CDR3 has 12 amino acids. Trimming pared 1 base from V and 4 bases from J, leaving 5 bases between. Germline V lookup: CDR1 SGHDT, CDR2 YYEEEE. The CDR3 DNA reads as TGTGCCAGCAGCTTGAACGTCTATGGCTACACCTTC. Translating it yields CASSLNVYGYTF.

J is TRBJ2-3 and V is TRBV7-9, with 8 bases lining up with TRBD1. The CDR3 has 16 residues. The V and J ends lost 4 bases and 0 bases, in that order; junction bases with no gene match: 6. Germline V gives CDR1 SEHNR, CDR2 FQNEAQ (reference sequence). CDR3 nucleotide sequence: TGTGCCAGCAGCTCTTGGACAGGGCCTAGCACAGATACGCAGTATTTT. Translated: CASSSWTGPSTDTQYF.

The chain couples TRBV6-5 to TRBJ2-5, with TRBD2 matching over 12 bases. Germline CDR1 reads MNHEY; CDR2 reads SVGAGI. The CDR3 runs to 14 residues. V was clipped by 5 bases and J by 5 bases; unmatched bases: 3. The CDR3 is CASSATSGSETQYF. The CDR3 DNA reads TGTGCCAGCAGTGCGACTAGCGGGAGTGAGACCCAGTACTTC.

The chain is built from TRBV18 and TRBJ2-5; D is perhaps TRBD2 (6 bases). The J call may be wrong; the DNA end is better matched by TRBJ2-7. The germline gives CDR1 KGHSH, CDR2 LQKENI. This CDR3 is 15 amino acids long. The DNA of the CDR3 is TGTGCCAGCTCACCAGAGACCCTTGGGGGGTACGAGCAGTACTTC. Translated, it gives CASSPETLGGYEQYF.

The rearrangement links TRBV29-1 to TRBJ2-5; D is possibly TRBD1 (5 bases). The J call may be faulty, since TRBJ2-7 better matches the DNA end. This CDR3 contains 12 residues. Germline V CDR1 and CDR2: SQVTM, ANQGSEA. This CDR3 is CSVVGVTYEQYF. In nucleotides, the CDR3 is TGCAGCGTTGTAGGGGTAACCTACGAGCAGTACTTC.

The V and J genes are TRBV2 and TRBJ1-3; D not certain. This CDR3 contains 13 residues. CDR1 and CDR2 (germline): SNHLY, FYNNEI. The V end was cut by 6 bases, the J end by 3 bases, with 9 bases between. This CDR3 reads CASRVSGGNTIYF. Written as DNA, the CDR3 is TGTGCCAGCAGGGTGTCGGGTGGAAACACCATATATTTT.

Only a few counts were recorded for this clone. The chain uses TRBV27 and TRBJ2-5, with D perhaps matching TRBD2 (6 bases). The CDR3 sequence is 14 residues long. Germline loops: CDR1 MNHEY, CDR2 SMNVEV (reference sequence). V lost 6 bases, J lost 6 bases, and 17 bases lay in between. The CDR3 region has the DNA TGTGCCAGCAGGGGAGCGGGCCGGGGGAAGACCCAGTACTTC. As protein: CASRGAGRGKTQYF.

The chain links TRBV27 to TRBJ2-6; D unresolved. Per the germline V gene, CDR1 is MNHEY and CDR2 is SMNVEV (reference sequence). The germline V and J ends were trimmed by 3 bases and 0 bases, with 15 bases remaining between them. The CDR3 has 18 residues. The CDR3 reads CASSFFHPSYSGANVLTF. CDR3 coding DNA: TGTGCCAGCAGTTTCTTCCACCCATCTTACTCTGGGGCCAACGTCCTGACTTTC.

The V call is TRBV9, the J call TRBJ1-5; D not certain. Trimming pared 4 bases from V and 3 bases from J, leaving 11 bases between. Germline V lookup: CDR1 SGDLS, CDR2 YYNGEE. This CDR3 is built from 14 residues. CDR3 nucleotides: TGTGCCAGCAGCCCCACCCTTGACAATCAGCCCCAGCATTTT. It is translated as CASSPTLDNQPQHF.

The chain uses TRBV6-5 and TRBJ1-6; 8 positions agree with TRBD1. The V and J ends lost 6 bases and 9 bases, in that order; junction bases with no gene match: 10. This CDR3 has 15 amino acids. The germline V gene has CDR1 MNHEY and CDR2 SVGAGI. The CDR3, as DNA: TGTGCCAGCAGGCCCTGGACAGGGCTCGGTTCACCCCTCCACTTT. Amino acids: CASRPWTGLGSPLHF.

CDR3 DNA sequence: TGCAGCGTTGACAGATTAGCGCTTGAGCAGTTCTTC. It translates to CSVDRLALEQFF. V usage is TRBV29-1 and J usage is TRBJ2-1; possible D gene TRBD2, 5 bases. V lost 3 bases and J lost 9, with 12 bases in between. This CDR3 is built from 12 residues. The germline V gene has CDR1 SQVTM and CDR2 ANQGSEA.

This clone was observed many times. The rearrangement joins TRBV28 to TRBJ1-2; D call uncertain. The V end was cut by 2 bases, the J end by 6 bases, with 10 bases between. Germline V gives CDR1 MDHEN, CDR2 SYDVKM. The CDR3 is 13 residues long. CDR3 bases: TGTGCCAGCAGTTTACGCCCCTGGAATGGCTACACCTTC. Translated: CASSLRPWNGYTF.